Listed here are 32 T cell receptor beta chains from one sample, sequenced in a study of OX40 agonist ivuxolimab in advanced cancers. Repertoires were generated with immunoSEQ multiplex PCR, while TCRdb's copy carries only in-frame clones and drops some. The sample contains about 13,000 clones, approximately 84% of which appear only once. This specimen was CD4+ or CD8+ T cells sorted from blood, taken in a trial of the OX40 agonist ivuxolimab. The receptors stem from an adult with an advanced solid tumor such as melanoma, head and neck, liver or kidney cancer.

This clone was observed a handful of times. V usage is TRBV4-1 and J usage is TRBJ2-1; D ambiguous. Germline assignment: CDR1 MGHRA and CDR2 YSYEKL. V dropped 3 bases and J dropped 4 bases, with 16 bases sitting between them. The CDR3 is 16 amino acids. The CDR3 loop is CASSHLGIRPYNEQFF. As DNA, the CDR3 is TGCGCCAGCAGCCATCTGGGGATCCGACCTTACAATGAGCAGTTCTTC.

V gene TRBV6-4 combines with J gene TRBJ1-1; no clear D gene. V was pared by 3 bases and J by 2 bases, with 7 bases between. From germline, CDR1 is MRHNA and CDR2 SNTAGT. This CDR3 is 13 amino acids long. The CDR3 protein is CASSDSANTEAFF. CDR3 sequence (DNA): TGTGCCAGCAGTGATTCGGCCAACACTGAAGCTTTCTTT.

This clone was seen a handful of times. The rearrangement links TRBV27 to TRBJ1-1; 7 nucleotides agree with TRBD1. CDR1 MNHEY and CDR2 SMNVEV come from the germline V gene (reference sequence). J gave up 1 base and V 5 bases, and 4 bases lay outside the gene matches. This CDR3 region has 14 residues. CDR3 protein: CASSPTGANTEAFF. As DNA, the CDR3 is TGTGCCAGCAGTCCCACAGGGGCGAACACTGAAGCTTTCTTT.

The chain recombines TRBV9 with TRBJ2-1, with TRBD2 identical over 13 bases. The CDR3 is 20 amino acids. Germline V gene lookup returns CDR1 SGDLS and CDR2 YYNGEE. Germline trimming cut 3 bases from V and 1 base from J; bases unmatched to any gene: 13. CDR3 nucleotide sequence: TGTGCCAGCAGCGCAAGTAGGACTAGCGGGAGTCCCGAGTCCTACAATGAGCAGTTCTTC. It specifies CASSASRTSGSPESYNEQFF.

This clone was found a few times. In nucleotides, the CDR3 is TGTGCCAGCAGCTTAGCAGTCAGGGGAGACGAGCAGTACTTC. It specifies CASSLAVRGDEQYF. This sequence joins TRBV5-8 and TRBJ2-7; a weak D match, TRBD1 (6 bases). CDR1 and CDR2 (germline): SGHTS, YDEGEE. The ends were cut back, 2 bases at V and 5 bases at J, with 14 bases in the middle. CDR3 size: 14 residues.

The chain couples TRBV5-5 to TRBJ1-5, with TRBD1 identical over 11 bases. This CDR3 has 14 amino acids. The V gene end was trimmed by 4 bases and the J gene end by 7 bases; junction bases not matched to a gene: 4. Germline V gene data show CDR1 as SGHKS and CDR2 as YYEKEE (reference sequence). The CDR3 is CASSLGQGAQPQHF. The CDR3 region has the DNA TGTGCCAGCAGCCTAGGACAGGGGGCGCAGCCCCAGCATTTT.

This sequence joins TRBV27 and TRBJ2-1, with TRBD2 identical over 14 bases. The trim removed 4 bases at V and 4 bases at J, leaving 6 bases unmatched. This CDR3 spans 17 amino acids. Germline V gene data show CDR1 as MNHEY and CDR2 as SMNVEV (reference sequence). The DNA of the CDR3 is TGTGCCAGCAGTTCTACCGGGACTAGCGGGAGTTACAATGAGCAGTTCTTC. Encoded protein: CASSSTGTSGSYNEQFF.

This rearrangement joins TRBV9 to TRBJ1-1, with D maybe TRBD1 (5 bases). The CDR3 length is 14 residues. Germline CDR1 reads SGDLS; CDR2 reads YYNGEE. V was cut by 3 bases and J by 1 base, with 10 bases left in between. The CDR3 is CASSEGTGNTEAFF. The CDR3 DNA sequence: TGTGCCAGCAGCGAAGGGACGGGGAACACTGAAGCTTTCTTT.

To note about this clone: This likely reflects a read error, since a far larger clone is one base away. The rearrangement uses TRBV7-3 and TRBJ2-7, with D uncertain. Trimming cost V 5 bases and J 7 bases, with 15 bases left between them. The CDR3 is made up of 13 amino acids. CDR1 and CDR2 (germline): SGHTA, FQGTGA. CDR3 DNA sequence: TGTGCCAGCAGCCAAGATATGGGCTGGGAGCAGTACTTC. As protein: CASSQDMGWEQYF.

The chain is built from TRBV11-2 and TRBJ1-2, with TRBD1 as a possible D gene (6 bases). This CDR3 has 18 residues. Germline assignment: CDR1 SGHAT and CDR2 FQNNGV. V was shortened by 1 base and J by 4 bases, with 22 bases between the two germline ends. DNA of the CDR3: TGTGCCAGCAGCTTAGCCACTTTGGTGGGGGCCGTATCCTATGGCTACACCTTC. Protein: CASSLATLVGAVSYGYTF.

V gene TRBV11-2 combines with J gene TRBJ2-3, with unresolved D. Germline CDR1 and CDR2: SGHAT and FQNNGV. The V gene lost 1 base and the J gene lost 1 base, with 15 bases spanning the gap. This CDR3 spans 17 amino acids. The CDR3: CASSLASSLKGTDTQYF. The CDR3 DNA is TGTGCCAGCAGCTTAGCCAGTTCTCTAAAAGGCACAGATACGCAGTATTTT. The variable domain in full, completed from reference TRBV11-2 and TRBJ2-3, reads EAGVAQSPRYKIIEKRQSVAFWCNPISGHATLYWYQQILGQGPKLLIQFQNNGVVDDSQLPKDRFSAERLKGVDSTLKIQPAKLEDSAVYLCASSLASSLKGTDTQYFGPGTRLTVL.

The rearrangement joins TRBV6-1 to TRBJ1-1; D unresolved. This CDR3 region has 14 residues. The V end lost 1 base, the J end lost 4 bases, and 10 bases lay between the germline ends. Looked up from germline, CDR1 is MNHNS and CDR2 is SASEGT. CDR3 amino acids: CASSEDRWGTEAFF. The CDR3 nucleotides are TGTGCCAGCAGTGAAGATCGATGGGGCACTGAAGCTTTCTTT.

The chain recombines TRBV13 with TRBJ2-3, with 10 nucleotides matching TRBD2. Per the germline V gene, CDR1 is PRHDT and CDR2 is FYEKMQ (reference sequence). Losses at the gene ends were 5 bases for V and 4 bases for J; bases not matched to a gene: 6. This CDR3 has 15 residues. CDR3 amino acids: CASSPSGGAPDTQYF. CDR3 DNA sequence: TGTGCCAGCAGCCCGAGCGGGGGGGCGCCAGATACGCAGTATTTT. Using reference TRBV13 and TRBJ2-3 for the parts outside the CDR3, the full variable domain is AAGVIQSPRHLIKEKRETATLKCYPIPRHDTVYWYQQGPGQDPQFLISFYEKMQSDKGSIPDRFSAQQFSDYHSELNMSSLELGDSALYFCASSPSGGAPDTQYFGPGTRLTVL.

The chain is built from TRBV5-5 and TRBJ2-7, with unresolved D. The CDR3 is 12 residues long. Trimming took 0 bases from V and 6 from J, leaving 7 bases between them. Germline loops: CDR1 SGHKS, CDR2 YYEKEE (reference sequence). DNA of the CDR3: TGTGCCAGCAGCTTGGGGATAACCGAGCAGTACTTC. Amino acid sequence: CASSLGITEQYF. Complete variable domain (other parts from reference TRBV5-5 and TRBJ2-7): DAGVTQSPTHLIKTRGQQVTLRCSPISGHKSVSWYQQVLGQGPQFIFQYYEKEERGRGNFPDRFSARQFPNYSSELNVNALLLGDSALYLCASSLGITEQYFGPGTRLTVT.

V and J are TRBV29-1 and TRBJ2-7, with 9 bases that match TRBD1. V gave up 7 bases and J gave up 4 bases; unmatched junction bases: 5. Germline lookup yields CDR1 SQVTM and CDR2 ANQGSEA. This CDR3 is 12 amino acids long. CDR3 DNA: TGCAGCGCCGGGGACAGGGAATACGAGCAGTACTTC. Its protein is CSAGDREYEQYF.

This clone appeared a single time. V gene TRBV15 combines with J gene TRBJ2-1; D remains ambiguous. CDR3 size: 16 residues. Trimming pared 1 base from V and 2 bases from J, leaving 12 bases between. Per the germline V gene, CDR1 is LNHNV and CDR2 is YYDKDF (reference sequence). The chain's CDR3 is CATSRGTDPPYNEQFF. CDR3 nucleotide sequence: TGTGCCACCAGCAGAGGCACCGACCCGCCCTACAATGAGCAGTTCTTC.

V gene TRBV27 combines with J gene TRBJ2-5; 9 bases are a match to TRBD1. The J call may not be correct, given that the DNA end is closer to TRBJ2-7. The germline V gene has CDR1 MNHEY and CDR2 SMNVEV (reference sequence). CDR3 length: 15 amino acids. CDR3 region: CASRLSTGGGHEQYF. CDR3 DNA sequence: TGTGCCAGCAGACTGTCCACAGGGGGCGGACACGAGCAGTACTTC.

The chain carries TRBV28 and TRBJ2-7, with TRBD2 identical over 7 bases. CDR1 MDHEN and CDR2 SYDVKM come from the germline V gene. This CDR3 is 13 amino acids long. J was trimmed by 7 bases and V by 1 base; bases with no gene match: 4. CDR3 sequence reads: CASSLSGGWEQYF. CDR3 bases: TGTGCCAGCAGTTTATCGGGAGGTTGGGAGCAGTACTTC.

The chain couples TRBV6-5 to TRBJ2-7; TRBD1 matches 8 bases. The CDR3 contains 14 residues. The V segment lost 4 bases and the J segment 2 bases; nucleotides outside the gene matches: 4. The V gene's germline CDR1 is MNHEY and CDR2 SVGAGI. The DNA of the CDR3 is TGTGCCAGCAGTTCTCGACAGGGGACCTACGAGCAGTACTTC. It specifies CASSSRQGTYEQYF.

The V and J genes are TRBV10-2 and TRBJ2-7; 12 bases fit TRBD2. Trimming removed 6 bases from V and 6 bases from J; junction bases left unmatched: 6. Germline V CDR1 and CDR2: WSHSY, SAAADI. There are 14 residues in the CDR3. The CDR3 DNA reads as TGCGCCAGCAGCCCGCTAGCGGGGGGGCTCGAGCAGTACTTC. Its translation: CASSPLAGGLEQYF.

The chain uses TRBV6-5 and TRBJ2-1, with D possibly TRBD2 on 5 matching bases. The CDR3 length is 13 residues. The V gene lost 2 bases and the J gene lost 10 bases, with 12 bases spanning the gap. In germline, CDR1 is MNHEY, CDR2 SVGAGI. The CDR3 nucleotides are TGTGCCAGCAGTTACACCGCGGGTCTGGAGCAGTTCTTC. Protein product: CASSYTAGLEQFF.

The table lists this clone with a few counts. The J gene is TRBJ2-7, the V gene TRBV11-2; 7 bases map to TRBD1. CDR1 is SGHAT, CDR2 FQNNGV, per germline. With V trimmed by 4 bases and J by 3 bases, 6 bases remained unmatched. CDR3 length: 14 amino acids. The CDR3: CASSSRGNYYEQYF. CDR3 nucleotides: TGTGCCAGCAGCTCCAGGGGGAACTACTACGAGCAGTACTTC.

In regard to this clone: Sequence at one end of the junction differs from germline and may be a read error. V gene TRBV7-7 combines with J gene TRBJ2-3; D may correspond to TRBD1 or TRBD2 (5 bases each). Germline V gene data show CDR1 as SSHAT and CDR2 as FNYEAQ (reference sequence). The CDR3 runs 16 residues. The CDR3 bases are TGTGCTAGCAGCTTACGGCCCGGGGCGGGCACAGATACGCAGTATTTT. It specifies CASSLRPGAGTDTQYF.

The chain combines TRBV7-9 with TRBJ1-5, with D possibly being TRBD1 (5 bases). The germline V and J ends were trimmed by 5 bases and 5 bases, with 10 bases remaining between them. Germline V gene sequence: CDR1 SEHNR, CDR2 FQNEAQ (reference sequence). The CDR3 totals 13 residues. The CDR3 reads CASSLDSYQPQHF. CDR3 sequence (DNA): TGTGCCAGCAGCCTTGACAGCTATCAGCCCCAGCATTTT.

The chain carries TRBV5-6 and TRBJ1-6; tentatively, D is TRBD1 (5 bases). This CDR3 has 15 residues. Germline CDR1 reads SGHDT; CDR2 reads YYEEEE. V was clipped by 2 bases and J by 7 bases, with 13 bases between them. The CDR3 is CASSFGGIGNSPLHF. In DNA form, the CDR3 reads TGTGCCAGCAGCTTCGGGGGGATAGGAAATTCACCCCTCCACTTT.

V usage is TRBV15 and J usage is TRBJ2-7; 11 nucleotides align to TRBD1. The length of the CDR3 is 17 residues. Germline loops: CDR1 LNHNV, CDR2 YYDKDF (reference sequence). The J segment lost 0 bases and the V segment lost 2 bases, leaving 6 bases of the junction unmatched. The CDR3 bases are TGTGCCACCAGCAGAACCGGGACAGGGGGAATCTCCTACGAGCAGTACTTC. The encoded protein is CATSRTGTGGISYEQYF.

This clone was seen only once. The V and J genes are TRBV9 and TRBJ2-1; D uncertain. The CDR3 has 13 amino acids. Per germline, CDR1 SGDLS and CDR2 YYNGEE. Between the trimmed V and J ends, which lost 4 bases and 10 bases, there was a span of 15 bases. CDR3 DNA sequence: TGTGCCAGCAGCCCGGACCGGCCGGTGGAGCAGTTCTTC. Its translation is CASSPDRPVEQFF.

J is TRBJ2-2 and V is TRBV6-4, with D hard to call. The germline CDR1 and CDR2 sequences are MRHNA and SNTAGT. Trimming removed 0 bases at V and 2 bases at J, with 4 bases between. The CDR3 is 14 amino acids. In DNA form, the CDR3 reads TGTGCCAGCAGTGACTCGCCTAACACCGGGGAGCTGTTTTTT. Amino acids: CASSDSPNTGELFF.

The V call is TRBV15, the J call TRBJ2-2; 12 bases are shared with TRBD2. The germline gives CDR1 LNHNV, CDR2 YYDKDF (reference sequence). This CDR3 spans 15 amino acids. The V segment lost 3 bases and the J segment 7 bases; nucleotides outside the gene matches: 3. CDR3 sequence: CATSSLAGGDGELFF. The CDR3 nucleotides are TGTGCCACCAGCAGCCTAGCGGGAGGGGACGGGGAGCTGTTTTTT.

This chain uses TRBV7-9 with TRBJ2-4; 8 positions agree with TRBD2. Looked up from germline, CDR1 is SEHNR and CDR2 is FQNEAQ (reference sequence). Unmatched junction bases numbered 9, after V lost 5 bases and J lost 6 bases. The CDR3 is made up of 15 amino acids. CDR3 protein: CASSAGTSSGNIQYF. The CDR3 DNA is TGTGCCAGCAGCGCAGGGACTAGTTCAGGAAACATTCAGTACTTC.

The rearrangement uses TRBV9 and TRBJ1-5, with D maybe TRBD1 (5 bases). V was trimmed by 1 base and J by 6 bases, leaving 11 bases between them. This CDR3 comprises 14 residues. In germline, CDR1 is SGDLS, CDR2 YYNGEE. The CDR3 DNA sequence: TGTGCCAGCAGCGTAAGCGGGGGTGCTCAGCCCCAGCATTTT. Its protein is CASSVSGGAQPQHF.

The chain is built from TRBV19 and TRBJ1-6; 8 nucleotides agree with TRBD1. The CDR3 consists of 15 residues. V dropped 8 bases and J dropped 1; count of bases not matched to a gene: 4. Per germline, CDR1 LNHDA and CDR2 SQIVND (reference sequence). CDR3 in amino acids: CASGQGGSYNSPLHF. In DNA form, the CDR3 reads TGTGCCAGTGGACAGGGTGGATCCTATAATTCACCCCTCCACTTT.